The 8 T cell receptor beta chains reported below all come from one sample, sequenced in a study of blood T cell repertoires in COVID-19. Clones were sequenced by immunoSEQ multiplex PCR, and TCRdb holds only the in-frame ones, with some missing. This sample has 60,000 to 80,000 clones, with approximately 90% found just once. The sample comprised peripheral blood. The receptors here all came from a man aged 60-69 years with acute or convalescent COVID-19.

The chain combines TRBV7-9 with TRBJ1-2; 10 nucleotides align to TRBD1. The ends lost 3 bases at V and 2 bases at J; junction bases unmatched: 12. CDR3 length: 18 residues. The germline gives CDR1 SEHNR, CDR2 FQNEAQ (reference sequence). The CDR3 bases are TGTGCCAGCAGCTTTCGGACCTTGCCGGGACAGGGGAACTATGGCTACACCTTC. This sequence encodes CASSFRTLPGQGNYGYTF.

This chain links TRBV5-6 with TRBJ1-2, with 7 bases identical to TRBD1. The CDR3 has 15 amino acids. V dropped 0 bases and J dropped 7; count of bases not matched to a gene: 9. Per the germline V gene, CDR1 is SGHDT and CDR2 is YYEEEE. Here the CDR3 DNA reads TGTGCCAGCAGCTTGGTTACAGGGGTTTCGTTTGGCTACACCTTC. Amino acids: CASSLVTGVSFGYTF.

The V call is TRBV3-1 (or the pseudogene TRBV3-2), the J call TRBJ1-6; 12 bases fit TRBD1. The germline V gene has CDR1 LGHDT and CDR2 YNNKEL (reference sequence). Trimming took 3 bases from V and 10 from J; bases not matched to a gene: 1. The CDR3 contains 14 residues. CDR3 bases: TGTGCCAGCAGCCAGGGACAGGGGGCCTCACCCCTCCACTTT. Its protein product is CASSQGQGASPLHF.

The rearrangement uses TRBV4-1 and TRBJ1-2, with D possibly matching TRBD1 (5 bases). V lost 1 base, J lost 3 bases, and 9 bases lay in between. CDR1 and CDR2 from the germline V gene are MGHRA and YSYEKL. The CDR3 is 14 residues long. In DNA form, the CDR3 reads TGCGCCAGCAGCCAAGTTCAGGGCGACTATGGCTACACCTTC. Protein sequence: CASSQVQGDYGYTF.

The chain employs TRBV2 and TRBJ2-3, with 9 bases lining up with TRBD1. Unmatched junction bases numbered 9, after V lost 5 bases and J lost 0 bases. The CDR3 length is 17 residues. Per germline, CDR1 SNHLY and CDR2 FYNNEI. DNA for the CDR3: TGTGCCAGCAGTTTCACCGGGACAGGGACGAGCACAGATACGCAGTATTTT. It specifies CASSFTGTGTSTDTQYF.

The genes are TRBV27 and TRBJ2-2; 12 nucleotides line up with TRBD2. V lost 6 bases and J lost 5; bases outside the gene matches: 7. The CDR3 is 16 amino acids. CDR1 MNHEY and CDR2 SMNVEV come from the germline V gene (reference sequence). Written as DNA, the CDR3 is TGTGCCAGCAGCCCCTCGACTAGCGGGAGAACCGGGGAGCTGTTTTTT. Translated: CASSPSTSGRTGELFF.

In its sample, this clone was seen once. The chain is built from TRBV5-4 and TRBJ2-5; 9 nucleotides line up with TRBD2. The J segment lost 4 bases and the V segment lost 2 bases, leaving 6 bases of the junction unmatched. This CDR3 has 15 amino acids. Germline loops: CDR1 SGHNT, CDR2 YYREEE (reference sequence). This CDR3 reads CASSFGAGGRETQYF. The CDR3 DNA reads TGTGCCAGCAGCTTCGGAGCGGGAGGTCGAGAGACCCAGTACTTC.

The V call is TRBV5-1, the J call TRBJ1-3, with D unclear. Germline-derived CDR1 and CDR2 are SGHRS and YFSETQ. This CDR3 is 15 amino acids long. V dropped 4 bases and J dropped 0 bases, with 11 bases sitting between them. CDR3 sequence reads: CASSPGVSSGNTIYF. DNA for the CDR3: TGCGCCAGCAGCCCGGGAGTTTCCTCTGGAAACACCATATATTTT.